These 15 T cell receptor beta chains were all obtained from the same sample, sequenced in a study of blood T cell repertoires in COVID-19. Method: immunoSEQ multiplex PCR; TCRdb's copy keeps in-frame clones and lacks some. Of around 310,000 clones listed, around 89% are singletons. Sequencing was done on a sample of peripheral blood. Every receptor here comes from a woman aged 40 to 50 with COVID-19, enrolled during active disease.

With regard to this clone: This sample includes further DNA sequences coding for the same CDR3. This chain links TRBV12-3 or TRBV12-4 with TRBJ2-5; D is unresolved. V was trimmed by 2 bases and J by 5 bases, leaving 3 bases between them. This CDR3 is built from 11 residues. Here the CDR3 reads CASSLRETQYF. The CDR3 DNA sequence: TGTGCCAGCAGTTTACGGGAGACCCAGTACTTC.

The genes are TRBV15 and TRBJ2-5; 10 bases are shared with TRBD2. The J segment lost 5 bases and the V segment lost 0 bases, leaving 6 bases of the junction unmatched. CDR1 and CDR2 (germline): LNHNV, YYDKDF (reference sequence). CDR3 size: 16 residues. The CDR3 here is CATSRDLSGGAETQYF. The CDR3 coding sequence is TGTGCCACCAGCAGAGATTTGAGCGGGGGGGCCGAGACCCAGTACTTC.

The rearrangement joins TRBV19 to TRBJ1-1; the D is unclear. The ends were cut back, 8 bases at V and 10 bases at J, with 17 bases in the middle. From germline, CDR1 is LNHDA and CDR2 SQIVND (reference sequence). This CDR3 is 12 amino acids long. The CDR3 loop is CASQAGGHPAFF. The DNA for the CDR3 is TGTGCCAGTCAAGCGGGAGGTCACCCAGCTTTCTTT.

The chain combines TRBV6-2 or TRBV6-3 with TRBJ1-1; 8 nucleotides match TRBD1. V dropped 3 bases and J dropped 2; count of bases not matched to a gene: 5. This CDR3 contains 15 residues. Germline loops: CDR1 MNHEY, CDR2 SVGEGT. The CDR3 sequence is CASSYIQGGNTEAFF. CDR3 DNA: TGTGCCAGCAGTTATATACAGGGGGGTAACACTGAAGCTTTCTTT.

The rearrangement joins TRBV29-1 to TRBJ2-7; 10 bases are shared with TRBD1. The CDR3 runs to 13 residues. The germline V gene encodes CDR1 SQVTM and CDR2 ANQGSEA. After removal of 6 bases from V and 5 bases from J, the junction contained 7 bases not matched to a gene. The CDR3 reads CSVGQGTGDEQYF. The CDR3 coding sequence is TGCAGCGTGGGACAGGGGACGGGGGACGAGCAGTACTTC.

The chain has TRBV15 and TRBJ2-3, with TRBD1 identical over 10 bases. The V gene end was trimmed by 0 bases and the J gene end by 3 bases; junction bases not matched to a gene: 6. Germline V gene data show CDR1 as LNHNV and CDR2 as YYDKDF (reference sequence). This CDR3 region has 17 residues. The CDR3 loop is CATSRDSPGQGTDTQYF. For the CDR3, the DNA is TGTGCCACCAGCAGAGATTCGCCGGGACAGGGGACAGATACGCAGTATTTT. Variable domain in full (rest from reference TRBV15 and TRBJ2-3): DAMVIQNPRYQVTQFGKPVTLSCSQTLNHNVMYWYQQKSSQAPKLLFHYYDKDFNNEADTPDNFQSRRPNTSFCFLDIRSPGLGDTAMYLCATSRDSPGQGTDTQYFGPGTRLTVL.

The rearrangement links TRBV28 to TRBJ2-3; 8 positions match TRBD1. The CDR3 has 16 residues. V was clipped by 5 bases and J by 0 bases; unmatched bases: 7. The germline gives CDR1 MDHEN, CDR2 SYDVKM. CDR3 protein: CASSPWTGSSTDTQYF. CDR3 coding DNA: TGTGCCAGCAGTCCCTGGACAGGGTCGAGCACAGATACGCAGTATTTT.

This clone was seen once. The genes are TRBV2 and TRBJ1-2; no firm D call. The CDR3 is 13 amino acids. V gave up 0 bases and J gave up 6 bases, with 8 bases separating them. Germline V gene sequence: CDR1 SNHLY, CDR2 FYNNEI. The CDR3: CASSEAVQDGYTF. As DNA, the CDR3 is TGTGCCAGCAGTGAAGCGGTTCAGGATGGCTACACCTTC.

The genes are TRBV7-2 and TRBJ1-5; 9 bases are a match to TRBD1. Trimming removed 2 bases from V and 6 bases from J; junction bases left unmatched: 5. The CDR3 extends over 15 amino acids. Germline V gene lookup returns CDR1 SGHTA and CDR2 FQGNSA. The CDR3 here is CASSLTGGAGQPQHF. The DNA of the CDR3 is TGTGCCAGCAGCTTAACAGGGGGCGCGGGTCAGCCCCAGCATTTT.

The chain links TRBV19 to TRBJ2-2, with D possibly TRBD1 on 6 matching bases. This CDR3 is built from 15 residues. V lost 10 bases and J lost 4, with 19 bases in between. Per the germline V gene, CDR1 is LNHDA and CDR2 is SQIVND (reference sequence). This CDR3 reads CATHSGTQFTGELFF. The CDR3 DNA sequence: TGTGCCACACATTCCGGGACACAGTTCACCGGGGAGCTGTTTTTT.

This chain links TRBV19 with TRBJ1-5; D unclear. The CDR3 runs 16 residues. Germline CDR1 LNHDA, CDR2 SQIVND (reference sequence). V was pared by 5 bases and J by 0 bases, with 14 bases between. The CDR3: CASSYLGLRSNQPQHF. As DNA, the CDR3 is TGTGCCAGTAGTTATTTGGGCCTTCGTAGCAATCAGCCCCAGCATTTT.

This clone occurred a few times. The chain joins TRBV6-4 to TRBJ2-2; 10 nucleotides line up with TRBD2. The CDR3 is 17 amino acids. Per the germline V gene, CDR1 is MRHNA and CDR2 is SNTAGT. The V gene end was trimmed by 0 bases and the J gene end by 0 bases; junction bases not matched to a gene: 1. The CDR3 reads CASSDSSGGANTGELFF. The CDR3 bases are TGTGCCAGCAGTGACTCAAGCGGGGGGGCGAACACCGGGGAGCTGTTTTTT.

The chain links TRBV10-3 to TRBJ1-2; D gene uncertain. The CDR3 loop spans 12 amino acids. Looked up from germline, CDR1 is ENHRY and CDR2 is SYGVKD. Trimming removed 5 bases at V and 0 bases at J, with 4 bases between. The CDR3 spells CAISQTNYGYTF. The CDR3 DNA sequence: TGTGCCATCAGTCAGACTAACTATGGCTACACCTTC.

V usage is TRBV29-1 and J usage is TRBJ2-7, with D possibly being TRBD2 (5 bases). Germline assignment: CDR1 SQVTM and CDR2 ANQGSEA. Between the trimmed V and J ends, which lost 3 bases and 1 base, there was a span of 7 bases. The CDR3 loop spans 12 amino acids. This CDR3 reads CSVEDLSYEQYF. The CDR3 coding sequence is TGCAGCGTTGAGGACTTATCCTACGAGCAGTACTTC.

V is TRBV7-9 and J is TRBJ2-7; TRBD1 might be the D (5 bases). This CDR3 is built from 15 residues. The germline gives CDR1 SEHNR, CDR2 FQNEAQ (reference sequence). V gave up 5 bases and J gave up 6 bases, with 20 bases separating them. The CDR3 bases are TGTGCCAGCAGCCCAGAATGGGCAGGGTTGGGCGAGCAGTACTTC. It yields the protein CASSPEWAGLGEQYF.